This record concerns one T cell receptor beta chain sequence. Its antigen remains unidentified. The data belong to a study of T cells in localized non-small cell lung cancer. Findings and caveats of the study: An association was observed between higher blood T cell density and longer overall survival. Investigators sequenced only a single tumor region, leaving heterogeneity possible. Uninvolved adjacent lung, not tumor, had the highest T cell clonality. Median approximately 61 top-100 tumor clones were shared with paired adjacent lung.

Here immunoSEQ multiplex PCR was the method, and the copy in TCRdb shows in-frame clones only, minus some. The table shows about 28,000 clones, with around 82% occurring only once. V shed 6 bases and J shed 10 bases, with 22 bases lying between them. Germline V gene lookup returns CDR1 MNHNS and CDR2 SASEGT. This CDR3 is 15 amino acids long. This clonotype was obtained from a man aged 40-75 years with stage III lung adenocarcinoma. The specimen comprised peripheral blood mononuclear cells, sampled before any cancer treatment. The chain links TRBV6-1 to TRBJ2-1; no definite D call. CDR3 residues: CASSESLDGLEEQFF. The DNA of the CDR3 is TGTGCCAGCAGCGAATCACTCGATGGGCTGGAGGAGCAGTTCTTC.